The 27 T cell receptor beta chains below come from one sample, sequenced in a study of blood T cell repertoires in COVID-19. Produced via immunoSEQ multiplex PCR; TCRdb's table is partial and in-frame only. The sample has roughly 200,000 clones; about four fifths are singletons. Sequencing was performed on peripheral blood. Every receptor here comes from a man over 45 with active or convalescent COVID-19.

This sequence joins TRBV7-3 and TRBJ1-6; D gene ambiguous. Germline CDR1 is SGHTA and CDR2 is FQGTGA. V was shortened by 2 bases and J by 6 bases, with 11 bases between the two germline ends. The CDR3 loop spans 15 amino acids. The CDR3 here is CASSLEGGSNSPLHF. CDR3 bases: TGTGCCAGCAGCTTAGAGGGAGGGAGTAATTCACCCCTCCACTTT. Supplemented by reference TRBV7-3 and TRBJ1-6, the full variable domain reads GAGVSQTPSNKVTEKGKYVELRCDPISGHTALYWYRQSLGQGPEFLIYFQGTGAADDSGLPNDRFFAVRPEGSVSTLKIQRTERGDSAVYLCASSLEGGSNSPLHFGNGTRLTVT.

The chain couples TRBV29-1 to TRBJ2-3; the match to TRBD2 covers 7 bases. The CDR3 sequence is 13 residues long. Per germline, CDR1 SQVTM and CDR2 ANQGSEA. J gave up 2 bases and V 6 bases, and 5 bases lay outside the gene matches. In DNA, the CDR3 is TGCAGCGTGGGGCGGGGGAACACAGATACGCAGTATTTT. Translated: CSVGRGNTDTQYF.

V is TRBV28 and J is TRBJ2-3, with 8 bases matching TRBD2. The J segment lost 3 bases and the V segment lost 7 bases, leaving 12 bases of the junction unmatched. Germline V CDR1 and CDR2: MDHEN, SYDVKM. This CDR3 region has 16 residues. The CDR3 DNA follows: TGTGCCAGCACTATAGCGGGGTCCCACAGGACAGATACGCAGTATTTT. Encoded protein: CASTIAGSHRTDTQYF.

This chain joins TRBV24-1 and TRBJ2-1, with 9 bases lining up with TRBD1. Trimming cost V 3 bases and J 8 bases; bases outside gene matches: 7. This CDR3 spans 15 amino acids. Looked up from germline, CDR1 is KGHDR and CDR2 is SFDVKD. The CDR3 DNA sequence: TGTGCCACCAGTGATCGGGGACAGGGTGGGGATGAGCAGTTCTTC. It specifies CATSDRGQGGDEQFF.

The V and J genes are TRBV19 and TRBJ2-5; no clear D. V lost 5 bases to trimming and J lost 4 bases, with 23 bases between them. CDR1 and CDR2 from the germline V gene are LNHDA and SQIVND (reference sequence). This CDR3 is 17 amino acids long. The CDR3 nucleotides are TGTGCCAGTAGTGTCGTCGTTTGGAGCACACTGGGAGAGACCCAGTACTTC. Protein product: CASSVVVWSTLGETQYF.

The genes are TRBV30 and TRBJ1-1; tentative D call: TRBD1 (5 bases). From germline, CDR1 is GTSNPN and CDR2 SVGIG (reference sequence). V was clipped by 5 bases and J by 0 bases, with 10 bases between them. There are 13 residues in the CDR3. DNA for the CDR3: TGTGCCTGGGGACAAAGCATGAACACTGAAGCTTTCTTT. This gives the protein CAWGQSMNTEAFF. The full variable domain, its missing parts supplied by reference TRBV30 and TRBJ1-1, is SQTIHQWPATLVQPVGSPLSLECTVEGTSNPNLYWYRQAAGRGLQLLFYSVGIGQISSEVPQNLSASRPQDRQFILSSKKLLLSDSGFYLCAWGQSMNTEAFFGQGTRLTVV.

The J gene is TRBJ2-3, the V gene TRBV24-1, with TRBD1 matching 7 bases. The V gene's germline CDR1 is KGHDR and CDR2 SFDVKD. This CDR3 region has 16 residues. J was trimmed by 0 bases and V by 1 base; bases with no gene match: 3. CDR3 sequence (DNA): TGTGCCACCAGTGATTTAGGACAGGCTAGCACAGATACGCAGTATTTT. It is translated as CATSDLGQASTDTQYF.

This clone was picked up a small number of times. Other nucleotide sequences from this sample produce the same CDR3. The rearrangement links TRBV5-1 to TRBJ1-2, with 7 positions matching TRBD1. The J segment lost 4 bases and the V segment lost 4 bases, leaving 4 bases of the junction unmatched. This CDR3 spans 13 amino acids. From germline, CDR1 is SGHRS and CDR2 YFSETQ. The CDR3 sequence is CASSPTGVYGYTF. CDR3 nucleotide sequence: TGCGCCAGCAGCCCCACAGGGGTCTATGGCTACACCTTC.

The rearrangement uses TRBV6-4 and TRBJ2-1; 10 positions agree with TRBD2. V was pared by 0 bases and J by 4 bases, with 3 bases of the junction left unmatched. CDR1 MRHNA and CDR2 SNTAGT come from the germline V gene. The CDR3 consists of 16 residues. DNA of the CDR3: TGTGCCAGCAGTGACTCGCCAGCGGGGGGGTACAATGAGCAGTTCTTC. This encodes CASSDSPAGGYNEQFF.

This chain links TRBV29-1 with TRBJ2-7, with D perhaps matching TRBD2 (5 bases). The CDR3 is 13 residues long. CDR1 SQVTM and CDR2 ANQGSEA come from the germline V gene. V was trimmed by 7 bases and J by 3 bases, leaving 16 bases between them. The CDR3 reads CSAGEGSGYEQYF. CDR3 bases: TGCAGCGCCGGGGAAGGTTCCGGCTACGAGCAGTACTTC.

The V gene is TRBV10-3, the J gene TRBJ1-5, with 8 bases aligning to TRBD1. The J segment lost 5 bases and the V segment lost 5 bases, leaving 5 bases of the junction unmatched. The CDR3 is 14 amino acids. Germline V CDR1 and CDR2: ENHRY, SYGVKD. The CDR3 protein is CAISQDREDQPQHF. CDR3 DNA: TGTGCCATCAGTCAGGACAGGGAAGATCAGCCCCAGCATTTT.

The rearrangement uses TRBV11-1 and TRBJ2-7; a weak D match, TRBD2 (6 bases). The CDR3 sequence is 15 residues long. From germline, CDR1 is SGHAT and CDR2 FQDESV (reference sequence). V was cut by 6 bases and J by 4 bases, with 19 bases left in between. CDR3 loop: CASSLNVMGTYEQYF. The CDR3 region has the DNA TGTGCCAGCAGTCTGAACGTCATGGGGACTTACGAGCAGTACTTC.

The chain has TRBV29-1 and TRBJ1-2, with a weak D call TRBD1 (6 bases). With 6 bases removed from V and 2 bases from J, the gap between germline ends came to 13 bases. CDR1 is SQVTM, CDR2 ANQGSEA, per germline. CDR3 length: 13 amino acids. Written as DNA, the CDR3 is TGCAGCGTAGCTGAACAGGGAAACTATGGCTACACCTTC. Amino acid sequence: CSVAEQGNYGYTF.

This clone was recorded once. This sequence joins TRBV5-1 and TRBJ2-1, with D possibly matching TRBD2 (5 bases). Deletions cut 5 bases from V and 0 bases from J, with 9 bases between. This CDR3 has 14 residues. Per germline, CDR1 SGHRS and CDR2 YFSETQ. The CDR3 loop reads CASRFTSSYNEQFF. In DNA, the CDR3 is TGCGCCAGCAGGTTTACTAGCTCCTACAATGAGCAGTTCTTC.

The chain employs TRBV18 and TRBJ1-3, with D unresolved. The length of the CDR3 is 14 residues. Trimming stripped 6 bases from V and 4 bases from J, with 13 bases between. In germline, CDR1 is KGHSH, CDR2 LQKENI. This CDR3 is CASSGDRSGNTIYF. CDR3 sequence (DNA): TGTGCCAGCTCCGGGGATCGGTCAGGAAACACCATATATTTT. Based on the CDR3 plus reference TRBV18 and TRBJ1-3, the full variable domain is NAGVMQNPRHLVRRRGQEARLRCSPMKGHSHVYWYRQLPEEGLKFMVYLQKENIIDESGMPKERFSAEFPKEGPSILRIQQVVRGDSAAYFCASSGDRSGNTIYFGEGSWLTVV.

The chain employs TRBV7-9 and TRBJ1-4; TRBD1 matches 9 bases. Germline trimming cut 5 bases from V and 5 bases from J; bases unmatched to any gene: 6. The CDR3 is 15 amino acids. The germline gives CDR1 SEHNR, CDR2 FQNEAQ (reference sequence). CDR3 residues: CASSRGQGLNEKLFF. In DNA, the CDR3 is TGTGCCAGCAGCCGGGGACAGGGTTTAAATGAAAAACTGTTTTTT.

The chain links TRBV7-6 to TRBJ2-7, with a possible D match to TRBD2 (5 bases). V lost 0 bases to trimming and J lost 3 bases, with 12 bases between them. Germline lookup yields CDR1 SGHVS and CDR2 FNYEAQ. This CDR3 spans 15 amino acids. The CDR3 protein is CASSLAAGRDYEQYF. CDR3 coding DNA: TGTGCCAGCAGCTTAGCCGCGGGTAGGGACTACGAGCAGTACTTC.

The chain couples TRBV12-5 to TRBJ1-1; no reliable D call. The germline V gene encodes CDR1 LGHNT and CDR2 FRNRAP. V lost 7 bases to trimming and J lost 11 bases, with 14 bases between them. CDR3 size: 11 residues. The CDR3 sequence is CASASLMSAFF. Here the CDR3 DNA reads TGTGCTAGTGCCTCGCTAATGTCCGCTTTCTTT.

The chain recombines TRBV5-4 with TRBJ1-2, with a possible D match to TRBD1 (5 bases). The CDR3 has 15 amino acids. V lost 4 bases and J lost 2, with 15 bases in between. Germline assignment: CDR1 SGHNT and CDR2 YYREEE (reference sequence). CDR3 region: CASSRPGGGNYGYTF. The CDR3 coding sequence is TGTGCCAGCAGCCGCCCCGGGGGGGGGAACTATGGCTACACCTTC. The complete variable domain, with remaining parts taken from reference TRBV5-4 and TRBJ1-2, reads ETGVTQSPTHLIKTRGQQVTLRCSSQSGHNTVSWYQQALGQGPQFIFQYYREEENGRGNFPPRFSGLQFPNYSSELNVNALELDDSALYLCASSRPGGGNYGYTFGSGTRLTVV.

The chain uses TRBV19 and TRBJ2-6; D perhaps matches TRBD1 (6 bases). The CDR3 loop spans 16 amino acids. Germline V gene sequence: CDR1 LNHDA, CDR2 SQIVND (reference sequence). The ends were cut back, 6 bases at V and 0 bases at J, with 12 bases in the middle. The CDR3 reads CASRDSGDSGANVLTF. CDR3 nucleotide sequence: TGTGCCAGTAGGGACAGTGGGGACTCTGGGGCCAACGTCCTGACTTTC.

This chain connects TRBV5-1 to TRBJ1-4; D may be TRBD1 (6 bases). The germline V gene has CDR1 SGHRS and CDR2 YFSETQ. The CDR3 has 14 residues. V was shortened by 0 bases and J by 3 bases, with 6 bases between the two germline ends. The CDR3 reads CASSLEGANEKLFF. The CDR3 DNA is TGCGCCAGCAGCTTGGAGGGGGCTAATGAAAAACTGTTTTTT.

The chain carries TRBV30 and TRBJ1-1, with a weak D call TRBD1 (6 bases). The CDR3 loop spans 15 amino acids. In germline, CDR1 is GTSNPN, CDR2 SVGIG (reference sequence). V was clipped by 1 base and J by 2 bases, with 14 bases between them. The CDR3 is CAWSETPRGNTEAFF. In DNA, the CDR3 is TGTGCCTGGAGTGAAACCCCCAGGGGTAACACTGAAGCTTTCTTT. Full variable domain (remainder filled in from reference TRBV30 and TRBJ1-1): SQTIHQWPATLVQPVGSPLSLECTVEGTSNPNLYWYRQAAGRGLQLLFYSVGIGQISSEVPQNLSASRPQDRQFILSSKKLLLSDSGFYLCAWSETPRGNTEAFFGQGTRLTVV.

The J gene is TRBJ2-1, the V gene TRBV2; tentative D call: TRBD2 (6 bases). CDR1 SNHLY and CDR2 FYNNEI come from the germline V gene. Between the trimmed V and J ends, which lost 6 bases and 7 bases, there was a span of 16 bases. There are 14 residues in the CDR3. This chain's CDR3 is CASRRDSNGNEQFF. The CDR3 DNA reads as TGTGCCAGCAGGCGGGACTCCAATGGGAATGAGCAGTTCTTC.

The chain joins TRBV3-1 (or the pseudogene TRBV3-2) to TRBJ2-3, with TRBD2 identical over 9 bases. This CDR3 comprises 18 residues. CDR1 and CDR2 from the germline V gene are LGHDT and YNNKEL (reference sequence). With V trimmed by 5 bases and J by 6 bases, 18 bases remained unmatched. The CDR3 here is CASSEPGRGGVFADTQYF. CDR3 DNA sequence: TGTGCCAGCAGCGAACCGGGGCGGGGGGGCGTATTTGCGGATACGCAGTATTTT.

The chain links TRBV7-9 to TRBJ2-7; 8 bases align to TRBD1. V lost 4 bases, J lost 3 bases, and 8 bases stayed unmatched. The CDR3 loop spans 15 amino acids. The V gene's germline CDR1 is SEHNR and CDR2 FQNEAQ (reference sequence). CDR3 in amino acids: CASSSLGQAVYEQYF. For the CDR3, the DNA is TGTGCCAGCAGCTCCCTGGGACAGGCCGTCTACGAGCAGTACTTC.

V is TRBV4-3 and J is TRBJ1-2, with 9 bases identical to TRBD1. V dropped 4 bases and J dropped 5; count of bases not matched to a gene: 5. CDR1 and CDR2 (germline): LGHNA, YSLEER. This CDR3 has 14 residues. The DNA of the CDR3 is TGCGCCAGCAGCCTGGACAGGGGTCGGTATGGCTACACCTTC. Protein: CASSLDRGRYGYTF.

The genes are TRBV5-6 and TRBJ2-7; possibly TRBD1 for D (5 bases). Germline values: CDR1 SGHDT, CDR2 YYEEEE. The CDR3 length is 16 residues. Trimming shortened V by 0 bases and J by 0 bases, and 13 bases separated the two germline ends. In DNA form, the CDR3 reads TGTGCCAGCAGCTTGGTCGTCGTGGGGCCCTCCTACGAGCAGTACTTC. Its translation is CASSLVVVGPSYEQYF.